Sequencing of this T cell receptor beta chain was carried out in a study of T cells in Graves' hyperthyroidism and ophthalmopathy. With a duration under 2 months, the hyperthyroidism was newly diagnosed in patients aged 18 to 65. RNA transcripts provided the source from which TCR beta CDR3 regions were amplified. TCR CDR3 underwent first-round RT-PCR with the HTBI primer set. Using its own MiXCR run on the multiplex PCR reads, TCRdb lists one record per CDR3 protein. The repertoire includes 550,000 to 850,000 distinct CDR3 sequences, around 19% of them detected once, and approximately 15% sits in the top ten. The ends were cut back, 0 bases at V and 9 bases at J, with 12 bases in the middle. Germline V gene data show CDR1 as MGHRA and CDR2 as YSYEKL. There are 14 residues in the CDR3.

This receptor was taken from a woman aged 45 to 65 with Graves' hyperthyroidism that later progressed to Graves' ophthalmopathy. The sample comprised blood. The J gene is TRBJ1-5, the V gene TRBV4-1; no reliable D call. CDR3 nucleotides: TGCGCCAGCAGCCAAGATCTTGTGGTGGGGCCCCAGCATTTT. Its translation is CASSQDLVVGPQHF.